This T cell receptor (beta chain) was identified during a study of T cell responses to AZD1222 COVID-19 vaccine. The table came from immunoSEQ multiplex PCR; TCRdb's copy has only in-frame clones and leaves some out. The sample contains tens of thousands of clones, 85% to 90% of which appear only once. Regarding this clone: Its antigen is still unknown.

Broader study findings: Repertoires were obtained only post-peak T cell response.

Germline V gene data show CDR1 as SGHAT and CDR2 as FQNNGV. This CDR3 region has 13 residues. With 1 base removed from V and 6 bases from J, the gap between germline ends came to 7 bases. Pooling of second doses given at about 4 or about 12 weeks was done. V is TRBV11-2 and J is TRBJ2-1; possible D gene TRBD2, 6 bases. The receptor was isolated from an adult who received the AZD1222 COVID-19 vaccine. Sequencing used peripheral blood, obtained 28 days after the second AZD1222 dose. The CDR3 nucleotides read TGTGCCAGCAGCTTAGGACTAGTCAATGAGCAGTTCTTC. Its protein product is CASSLGLVNEQFF.